This T cell receptor beta chain was recorded in a study of Graves' ophthalmopathy and Graves' hyperthyroidism. General observations from the study: Most expanded clonotypes in thyroid above 0.001 frequency also showed up in blood.

The authors amplified TCR beta CDR3 regions, and they did so from RNA transcripts for repertoire sequencing. The workflow started with a first-round RT-PCR run with HTBI primers and then moved on to a second-round multiplex PCR. TCRdb recomputed calls from the multiplex PCR reads with MiXCR, one row per CDR3 protein. The table has about 640,000 distinct CDR3 sequences, about 38% seen once; the top ten hold roughly 3.5%. This clonotype has only a few counts. Its antigen is as yet unknown. The CDR3 sequence is 16 residues long. Germline assignment: CDR1 KGHSH and CDR2 LQKENI. Trimming shortened V by 2 bases and J by 0 bases, and 14 bases separated the two germline ends.

Material for sequencing was peripheral blood. This sequence originates from an adult man with Graves' ophthalmopathy. The V and J genes are TRBV18 and TRBJ2-7; unclear D gene. As DNA, the CDR3 is TGTGCCAGCTCACCAGCGATAGGGCAGAGCTCCTACGAGCAGTACTTC. Encoded protein: CASSPAIGQSSYEQYF.